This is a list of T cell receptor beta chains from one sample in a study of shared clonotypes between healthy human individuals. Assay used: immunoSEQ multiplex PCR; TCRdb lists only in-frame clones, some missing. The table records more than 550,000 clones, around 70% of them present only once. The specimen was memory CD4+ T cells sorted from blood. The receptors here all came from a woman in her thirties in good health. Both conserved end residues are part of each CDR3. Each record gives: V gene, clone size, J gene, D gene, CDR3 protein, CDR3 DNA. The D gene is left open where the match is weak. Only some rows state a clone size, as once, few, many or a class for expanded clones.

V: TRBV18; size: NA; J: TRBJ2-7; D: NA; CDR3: CASSQSYEQYF; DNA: TGTGCCAGCTCACAGTCCTACGAGCAGTACTTC
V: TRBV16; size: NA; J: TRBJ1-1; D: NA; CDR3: CASSPPARLSAFF; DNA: TGTGCCAGCAGCCCTCCTGCAAGGCTCTCAGCTTTCTTT
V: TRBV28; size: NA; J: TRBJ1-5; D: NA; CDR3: CASSFAPNRNQPQHF; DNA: TGTGCCAGCAGTTTTGCACCTAACCGCAATCAGCCCCAGCATTTT
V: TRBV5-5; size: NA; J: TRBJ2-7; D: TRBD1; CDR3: CASSSVDRVSYEQYF; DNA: TGTGCCAGCAGCTCAGTGGACAGGGTGTCCTACGAGCAGTACTTC
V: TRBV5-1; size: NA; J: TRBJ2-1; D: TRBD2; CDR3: CASSLDGTSYNEQFF; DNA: TGCGCCAGCAGCTTGGACGGGACTAGTTACAATGAGCAGTTCTTC
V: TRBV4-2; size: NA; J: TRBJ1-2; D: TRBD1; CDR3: CASSLRSETGVYGYTF; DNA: TGTGCCAGCAGCCTAAGGTCCGAGACAGGGGTATATGGCTACACCTTC
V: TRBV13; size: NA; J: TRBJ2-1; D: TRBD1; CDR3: CASSDRQGAGNEQFF; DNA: TGTGCCAGCAGCGATAGACAGGGGGCAGGGAATGAGCAGTTCTTC
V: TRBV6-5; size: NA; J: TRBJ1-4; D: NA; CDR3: CASSPGDIESEKLFF; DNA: TGTGCCAGCAGCCCGGGGGACATTGAGAGCGAAAAACTGTTTTTT
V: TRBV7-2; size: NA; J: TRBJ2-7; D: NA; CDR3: CASSLSAVQYEQYF; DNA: TGTGCCAGCAGCTTATCCGCAGTACAGTACGAGCAGTACTTC
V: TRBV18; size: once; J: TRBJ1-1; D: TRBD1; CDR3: CASSPPWTGSTEAFF; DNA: TGTGCCAGCTCACCACCTTGGACAGGGTCCACTGAAGCTTTCTTT
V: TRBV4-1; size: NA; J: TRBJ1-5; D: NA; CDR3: CASSPTISSRQPQHF; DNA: TGCGCCAGCAGCCCCACGATTAGTAGTCGACAGCCCCAGCATTTT
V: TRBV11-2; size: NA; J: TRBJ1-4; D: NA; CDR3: CASSMVGIKEKLFF; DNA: TGTGCCAGCTCGATGGTGGGGATAAAAGAAAAACTGTTTTTT
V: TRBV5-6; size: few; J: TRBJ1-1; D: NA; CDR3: CASSLGHLNTEAFF; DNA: TGTGCCAGCAGCTTGGGACACCTGAACACTGAAGCTTTCTTT
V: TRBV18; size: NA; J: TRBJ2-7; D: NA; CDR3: CASSPARRTTYEQYF; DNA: TGTGCCAGCTCACCTGCGCGGAGGACCACCTACGAGCAGTACTTC
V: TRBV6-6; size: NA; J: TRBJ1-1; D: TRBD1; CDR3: CASSTPETGSTEAFF; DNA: TGTGCCAGCAGTACTCCCGAGACAGGGAGCACTGAAGCTTTCTTT
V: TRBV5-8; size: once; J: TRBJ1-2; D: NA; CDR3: CASSPMPGNYGYTF; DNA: TGTGCCAGCAGCCCTATGCCAGGAAACTATGGCTACACCTTC
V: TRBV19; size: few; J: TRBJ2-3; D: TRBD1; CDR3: CASSKRTGSTDTQYF; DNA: TGTGCCAGTAGTAAAAGGACAGGCAGCACAGATACGCAGTATTTT
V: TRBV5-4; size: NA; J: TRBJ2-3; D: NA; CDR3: CASSWRGKGTDTQYF; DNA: TGTGCCAGCAGCTGGAGGGGGAAAGGCACAGATACGCAGTATTTT
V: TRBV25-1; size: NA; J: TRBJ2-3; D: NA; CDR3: CASSEENRRGLDTQYF; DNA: TGTGCCAGCAGTGAAGAAAATAGAAGGGGCCTGGATACGCAGTATTTT
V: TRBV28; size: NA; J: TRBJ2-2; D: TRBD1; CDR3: CASSLWTGGIGELFF; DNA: TGTGCCAGCAGTTTATGGACAGGGGGCATTGGGGAGCTGTTTTTT
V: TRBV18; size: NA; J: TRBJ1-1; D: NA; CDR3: CASSPRFGDLNTEAFF; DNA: TGTGCCAGCTCACCACGGTTCGGGGACCTGAACACTGAAGCTTTCTTT
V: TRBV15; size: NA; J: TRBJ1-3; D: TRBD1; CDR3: CATSRGTGVGNTIYF; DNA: TGTGCCACCAGCAGAGGCACAGGGGTTGGAAACACCATATATTTT
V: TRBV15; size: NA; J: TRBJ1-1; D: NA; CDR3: CATSKRAPTGLNTEAFF; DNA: TGTGCCACCAGCAAGAGGGCCCCAACAGGATTGAACACTGAAGCTTTCTTT
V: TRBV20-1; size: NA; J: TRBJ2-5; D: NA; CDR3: CSARDRETQYF; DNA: TGCAGTGCTAGAGATCGCGAGACCCAGTACTTC
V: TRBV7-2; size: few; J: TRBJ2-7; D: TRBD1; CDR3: CASSSTPRDRVNEQYF; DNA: TGTGCCAGCAGCTCGACACCCCGGGACAGGGTGAACGAGCAGTACTTC
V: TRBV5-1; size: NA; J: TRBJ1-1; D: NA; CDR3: CASSPREAMNTEAFF; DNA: TGCGCCAGCAGCCCCAGGGAGGCCATGAACACTGAAGCTTTCTTT
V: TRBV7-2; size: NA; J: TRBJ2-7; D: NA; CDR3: CASNDLYEQYF; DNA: TGTGCCAGCAACGACTTATACGAGCAGTACTTC
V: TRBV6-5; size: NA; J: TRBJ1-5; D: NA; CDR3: CASSRGNGNQPQHF; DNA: TGTGCCAGCAGCAGGGGAAATGGCAATCAGCCCCAGCATTTT
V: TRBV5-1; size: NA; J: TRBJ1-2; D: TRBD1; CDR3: CASSEGQGGGYTF; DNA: TGCGCCAGCAGCGAAGGACAGGGAGGTGGCTACACCTTC